Listed below are T cell receptor beta chains from one sample, sequenced in a study of blood T cell repertoires in COVID-19. TCRdb's table, derived via immunoSEQ multiplex PCR, lists solely in-frame clones and lacks some. The table records around 190,000 clones, around 77% of them present only once. Sequenced input: peripheral blood. The origin of the receptors is a man aged 70 or older with active or convalescent COVID-19. The CDR3 runs from the conserved cysteine through the conserved F or W. The order of the fields is V gene, clone size, D gene, J gene, CDR3 DNA, CDR3 protein. A D gene is named only where the DNA matches it firmly. Only part of the rows carry a size: once, few, many, or a class if the clone is expanded.

v_gene: TRBV5-1
abundance: NA
d_gene: TRBD2
j_gene: TRBJ2-1
CDR3nt: TGCGCCAGCAGCTTTCCTACCCAGCGGGGGTCCTACAATGAGCAGTTCTTC
CDR3aa: CASSFPTQRGSYNEQFF

v_gene: TRBV6-2/TRBV6-3
abundance: NA
d_gene: TRBD1
j_gene: TRBJ1-3
CDR3nt: TGTGCCAGCACCCCCGGGACAGTAGCCCGAAACACCATATATTTT
CDR3aa: CASTPGTVARNTIYF

v_gene: TRBV28
abundance: NA
d_gene: NA
j_gene: TRBJ1-5
CDR3nt: TGTGCCAGCAGTGACTATAGCAATCAGCCCCAGCATTTT
CDR3aa: CASSDYSNQPQHF

v_gene: TRBV9
abundance: NA
d_gene: TRBD2
j_gene: TRBJ2-3
CDR3nt: TGTGCCAGCAGCCTCGGGGCTAGCGGGGGGGGTAGCACAGATACGCAGTATTTT
CDR3aa: CASSLGASGGGSTDTQYF

v_gene: TRBV2
abundance: few
d_gene: TRBD1
j_gene: TRBJ1-4
CDR3nt: TGTGCCAGCAGCTCCGGGACAGGCGGGGAAAAACTGTTTTTT
CDR3aa: CASSSGTGGEKLFF

v_gene: TRBV27
abundance: NA
d_gene: NA
j_gene: TRBJ1-1
CDR3nt: TGTGCCAGCAGATATACCATTAGCGCTGCCGGCGGTGAAGCTTTCTTT
CDR3aa: CASRYTISAAGGEAFF

v_gene: TRBV29-1
abundance: NA
d_gene: NA
j_gene: TRBJ2-3
CDR3nt: TGCAGCGTTGTTTCGCGGTTTAGCACAGATACGCAGTATTTT
CDR3aa: CSVVSRFSTDTQYF

v_gene: TRBV29-1
abundance: NA
d_gene: NA
j_gene: TRBJ2-1
CDR3nt: TGCAGCGGGACAGAGACCTACAATGAGCAGTTCTTC
CDR3aa: CSGTETYNEQFF

v_gene: TRBV6-5
abundance: NA
d_gene: NA
j_gene: TRBJ1-1
CDR3nt: TGTGCCAGCAGACCTCCGGGGGTACTCACTGAAGCTTTCTTT
CDR3aa: CASRPPGVLTEAFF

v_gene: TRBV10-2
abundance: once
d_gene: TRBD1
j_gene: TRBJ2-5
CDR3nt: TGCGCCAGCAGTGTTCAGGGGGCGCGGGAGACCCAGTACTTC
CDR3aa: CASSVQGARETQYF

v_gene: TRBV30
abundance: NA
d_gene: NA
j_gene: TRBJ2-1
CDR3nt: TGTGCCTGGAGCGCCCTAGCAACTGCTTACAATGAGCAGTTCTTC
CDR3aa: CAWSALATAYNEQFF

v_gene: TRBV27
abundance: once
d_gene: TRBD2
j_gene: TRBJ2-1
CDR3nt: TGTGCCAGCAGTTTGACTAGCGGGAGGGCGTGGGAGCAGTTCTTC
CDR3aa: CASSLTSGRAWEQFF

v_gene: TRBV29-1
abundance: NA
d_gene: NA
j_gene: TRBJ2-2
CDR3nt: TGCAGCGTTGAAGATAGCAGGGGCCGTCTCGGGGAGCTGTTTTTT
CDR3aa: CSVEDSRGRLGELFF

v_gene: TRBV27
abundance: NA
d_gene: TRBD2
j_gene: TRBJ2-1
CDR3nt: TGTGCCAGCAGTTTCAGGGCTAGCGGGATTCGCGAGCAGTTCTTC
CDR3aa: CASSFRASGIREQFF

v_gene: TRBV11-2
abundance: NA
d_gene: NA
j_gene: TRBJ1-3
CDR3nt: TGTGCCAGCAGCTTAGAGGGGACAACCTCTGGAAACACCATATATTTT
CDR3aa: CASSLEGTTSGNTIYF

v_gene: TRBV6-5
abundance: NA
d_gene: NA
j_gene: TRBJ1-5
CDR3nt: TGTGCCAGCAAAACGGGGGGGACTGGGGCGCCCCAGCATTTT
CDR3aa: CASKTGGTGAPQHF

v_gene: TRBV3-1/TRBV3-2
abundance: NA
d_gene: NA
j_gene: TRBJ2-3
CDR3nt: TGTGCCAGCAGCCAAAGTAGAGGCGATACGCAGTATTTT
CDR3aa: CASSQSRGDTQYF

v_gene: TRBV6-5
abundance: NA
d_gene: TRBD1
j_gene: TRBJ1-1
CDR3nt: TGTGCCAGCAGTATAGGGGGCTTTTTTACTGAAGCTTTCTTT
CDR3aa: CASSIGGFFTEAFF

v_gene: TRBV9
abundance: NA
d_gene: TRBD1
j_gene: TRBJ1-4
CDR3nt: TGTGCCAGCAGCGCGAAGGGACAGGGGGATGAAAAACTGTTTTTT
CDR3aa: CASSAKGQGDEKLFF

v_gene: TRBV11-2
abundance: NA
d_gene: NA
j_gene: TRBJ2-3
CDR3nt: TGTGCCAGCAGCCCGCAGGAGGGGGCGAGGTATTTT
CDR3aa: CASSPQEGARYF

v_gene: TRBV3-1/TRBV3-2
abundance: NA
d_gene: NA
j_gene: TRBJ1-1
CDR3nt: TGTGCCAGCAGCCAAGGCGGGGAAGCTTTCTTT
CDR3aa: CASSQGGEAFF

v_gene: TRBV7-2
abundance: NA
d_gene: TRBD1
j_gene: TRBJ2-5
CDR3nt: TGTGCCAGCAGCTACCCACAGGGGGCTGGAGAGACCCAGTACTTC
CDR3aa: CASSYPQGAGETQYF

v_gene: TRBV11-2
abundance: few
d_gene: TRBD1
j_gene: TRBJ1-1
CDR3nt: TGTGCCAGCAGACACAACCGGGACAGGGGGCGCAGAGCTTTCTTT
CDR3aa: CASRHNRDRGRRAFF

v_gene: TRBV10-1
abundance: NA
d_gene: NA
j_gene: TRBJ1-2
CDR3nt: TGCGCCAGCAGTGAGGACAGGAACTATGGCTACACCTTC
CDR3aa: CASSEDRNYGYTF

v_gene: TRBV7-2
abundance: few
d_gene: NA
j_gene: TRBJ1-1
CDR3nt: TGTGCCAGCAGCCCCCCCAACAGGAACACTGAAGCTTTCTTT
CDR3aa: CASSPPNRNTEAFF

v_gene: TRBV4-3
abundance: NA
d_gene: TRBD2
j_gene: TRBJ2-5
CDR3nt: TGCGCCAGCAGCCAAACCACCACCCTTCTAGCGGGGGAAGAGACCCAGTACTTC
CDR3aa: CASSQTTTLLAGEETQYF

v_gene: TRBV27
abundance: NA
d_gene: TRBD2
j_gene: TRBJ2-7
CDR3nt: TGTGCCAGCAGCGTCCCTAGCGGTACTCCCTACGAGCAGTACTTC
CDR3aa: CASSVPSGTPYEQYF

v_gene: TRBV7-2
abundance: NA
d_gene: NA
j_gene: TRBJ2-1
CDR3nt: TGTGCCAGCAGCTTAAATGGCCCTAGCGCAAGGGAGCAGTTCTTC
CDR3aa: CASSLNGPSAREQFF

v_gene: TRBV4-1
abundance: few
d_gene: TRBD2
j_gene: TRBJ2-5
CDR3nt: TGCGCCAGCAGCCAAGATTGGGCTAGCGGGAGGGAGGAGACCCAGTACTTC
CDR3aa: CASSQDWASGREETQYF

v_gene: TRBV6-5
abundance: NA
d_gene: TRBD1
j_gene: TRBJ1-1
CDR3nt: TGTGCCAGCAGTCCGGGACAGCCGAACACTGAAGCTTTCTTT
CDR3aa: CASSPGQPNTEAFF

v_gene: TRBV5-4
abundance: NA
d_gene: TRBD2
j_gene: TRBJ2-2
CDR3nt: TGTGCCAGCAGACTAGCGGGGGGGCTTGAAGGGGAGCTGTTTTTT
CDR3aa: CASRLAGGLEGELFF

v_gene: TRBV7-3
abundance: few
d_gene: NA
j_gene: TRBJ1-2
CDR3nt: TGTGCCAGCAGCCCCGATCGACAGGCCCACCTCACCTTC
CDR3aa: CASSPDRQAHLTF

v_gene: TRBV6-2/TRBV6-3
abundance: NA
d_gene: NA
j_gene: TRBJ2-7
CDR3nt: TGTGCCAGCAGTCACCCACCACTCTACGAGCAGTACTTC
CDR3aa: CASSHPPLYEQYF

v_gene: TRBV5-5
abundance: NA
d_gene: TRBD1
j_gene: TRBJ2-3
CDR3nt: TGTGCCAGCAGCTCTACAGGGGCGAGCACAGATACGCAGTATTTT
CDR3aa: CASSSTGASTDTQYF

v_gene: TRBV5-6
abundance: NA
d_gene: NA
j_gene: TRBJ1-1
CDR3nt: TGTGCCAGCAGCTTGTACACCGTGAACACTGAAGCTTTCTTT
CDR3aa: CASSLYTVNTEAFF

v_gene: TRBV19
abundance: NA
d_gene: TRBD1
j_gene: TRBJ1-1
CDR3nt: TGTGCCAGCTGGACAGGGGAGATTGGCACTGAAGCTTTCTTT
CDR3aa: CASWTGEIGTEAFF

v_gene: TRBV24-1
abundance: NA
d_gene: TRBD1
j_gene: TRBJ2-7
CDR3nt: TGTGCCACCTGGGACAGGGGCAAGGACGAGCAGTACTTC
CDR3aa: CATWDRGKDEQYF

v_gene: TRBV10-3
abundance: NA
d_gene: TRBD2
j_gene: TRBJ2-1
CDR3nt: TGTGCCATCACCCCGGGACTAGCGAATGAGCAGTTCTTC
CDR3aa: CAITPGLANEQFF

v_gene: TRBV6-1
abundance: NA
d_gene: NA
j_gene: TRBJ1-1
CDR3nt: TGTGCCAGCAGTGAAAGCCCCCCCGGTGAAGCTTTCTTT
CDR3aa: CASSESPPGEAFF

v_gene: TRBV11-3
abundance: NA
d_gene: TRBD1
j_gene: TRBJ2-1
CDR3nt: TGTGCCAGCAGCGAGGGACAGCTTTCGGGTGAGCAGTTCTTC
CDR3aa: CASSEGQLSGEQFF

v_gene: TRBV7-2
abundance: NA
d_gene: NA
j_gene: TRBJ1-4
CDR3nt: TGTGCCAGCAGCACACCACAGGGCAAACTGTTTTTT
CDR3aa: CASSTPQGKLFF

v_gene: TRBV11-2
abundance: NA
d_gene: NA
j_gene: TRBJ2-7
CDR3nt: TGTGCCAGCAGCGACTTCTCCTACGAGCAGTACTTC
CDR3aa: CASSDFSYEQYF

v_gene: TRBV28
abundance: NA
d_gene: TRBD1
j_gene: TRBJ2-7
CDR3nt: TGTGCCAGCAGACGAAGGGGACAGGGGCCTTACGAGCAGTACTTC
CDR3aa: CASRRRGQGPYEQYF

v_gene: TRBV7-2
abundance: few
d_gene: TRBD1
j_gene: TRBJ1-1
CDR3nt: TGTGCCAGCAATTACCGACAGGGGGCCGACACTGAAGCTTTCTTT
CDR3aa: CASNYRQGADTEAFF

v_gene: TRBV19
abundance: NA
d_gene: NA
j_gene: TRBJ1-1
CDR3nt: TGTGCCAGTAGTAAGTACGACAGTAAGAACACTGAAGCTTTCTTT
CDR3aa: CASSKYDSKNTEAFF

v_gene: TRBV19
abundance: NA
d_gene: TRBD1
j_gene: TRBJ1-5
CDR3nt: TGTGCCAGTAGTGGACAGGGTTTTAGCAATCAGCCCCAGCATTTT
CDR3aa: CASSGQGFSNQPQHF

v_gene: TRBV5-1
abundance: NA
d_gene: TRBD2
j_gene: TRBJ2-1
CDR3nt: TGCGCCAGCAGTTGGGTCGGTAGCGGGACCGTAGGAAGGAATGAGCAGTTCTTC
CDR3aa: CASSWVGSGTVGRNEQFF

v_gene: TRBV4-1
abundance: NA
d_gene: NA
j_gene: TRBJ2-7
CDR3nt: TGCGCCAGCAGCCATAATTCCCGCCCCGGAGGACGGCCATACGAGCAGTACTTC
CDR3aa: CASSHNSRPGGRPYEQYF

v_gene: TRBV27
abundance: few
d_gene: NA
j_gene: TRBJ2-1
CDR3nt: TGTGCCAGCAGTACTCAGGACTACAATGAGCAGTTCTTC
CDR3aa: CASSTQDYNEQFF

v_gene: TRBV7-6
abundance: once
d_gene: NA
j_gene: TRBJ2-1
CDR3nt: TGTGCCAGCAGCCTAACTAGCGGCCCAGGGGGTGAGCAGTTCTTC
CDR3aa: CASSLTSGPGGEQFF

v_gene: TRBV5-1
abundance: NA
d_gene: TRBD1
j_gene: TRBJ1-4
CDR3nt: TGCGCCAGCAGCGTGATGACAGGGGGGAATGAAAAACTGTTTTTT
CDR3aa: CASSVMTGGNEKLFF

v_gene: TRBV3-1/TRBV3-2
abundance: few
d_gene: NA
j_gene: TRBJ1-1
CDR3nt: TGTGCCAGCAGCCATCGAGGGGGGAACACTGAAGCTTTCTTT
CDR3aa: CASSHRGGNTEAFF

v_gene: TRBV10-3
abundance: NA
d_gene: TRBD1
j_gene: TRBJ1-1
CDR3nt: TGTGCCATCAACATACGACCAACAGGGGGCAGGACTGAAGCTTTCTTT
CDR3aa: CAINIRPTGGRTEAFF

v_gene: TRBV19
abundance: few
d_gene: TRBD1
j_gene: TRBJ1-4
CDR3nt: TGTGCCAGTAGCCCCTGGACAGGAGGAGGTGAAAAACTGTTTTTT
CDR3aa: CASSPWTGGGEKLFF